This TCR beta chain is drawn from a study of shared clonotypes between healthy human individuals. This CDR3 has 11 residues. V shed 4 bases and J shed 7 bases, with 7 bases lying between them. Germline CDR1 LNHDA, CDR2 SQIVND (reference sequence). Some clones are missing from TCRdb's copy, which holds only in-frame ones; the method was immunoSEQ multiplex PCR. The sample carries about 820,000 clones, almost 95% recorded once. Naive CD8 populations comprised CD45RO-negative cells positively selected for CCR7, excluding terminally differentiated effector memory CD45RA+ cells. The specimen was naive CD8+ T cells sorted from blood. V and J are TRBV19 and TRBJ1-1; D unclear. This sequence was found in a man in his thirties or forties in good health. In DNA, the CDR3 is TGTGCCAGTAGTACAGGAGTTGAAGCTTTCTTT. It translates to CASSTGVEAFF.